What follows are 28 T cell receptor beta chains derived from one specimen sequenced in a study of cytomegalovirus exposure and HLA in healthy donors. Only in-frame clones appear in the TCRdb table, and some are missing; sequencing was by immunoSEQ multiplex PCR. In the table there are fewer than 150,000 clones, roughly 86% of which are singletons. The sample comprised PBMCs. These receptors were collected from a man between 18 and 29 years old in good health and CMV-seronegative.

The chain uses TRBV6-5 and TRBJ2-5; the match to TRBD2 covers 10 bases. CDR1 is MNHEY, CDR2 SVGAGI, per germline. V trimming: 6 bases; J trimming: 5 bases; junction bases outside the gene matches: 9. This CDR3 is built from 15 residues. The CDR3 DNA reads TGTGCCAGCAGGAGTAAGCGGGGGGGCCCGGAGACCCAGTACTTC. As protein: CASRSKRGGPETQYF.

In DNA, the CDR3 is TGTGCCTGGAGCAGGACAGCTCCAACTAATGAAAAACTGTTTTTT. Residues: CAWSRTAPTNEKLFF. This chain joins TRBV30 and TRBJ1-4; a weak D match, TRBD1 (6 bases). The germline V and J ends were trimmed by 3 bases and 0 bases, with 11 bases remaining between them. Looked up from germline, CDR1 is GTSNPN and CDR2 is SVGIG (reference sequence). The CDR3 consists of 15 residues.

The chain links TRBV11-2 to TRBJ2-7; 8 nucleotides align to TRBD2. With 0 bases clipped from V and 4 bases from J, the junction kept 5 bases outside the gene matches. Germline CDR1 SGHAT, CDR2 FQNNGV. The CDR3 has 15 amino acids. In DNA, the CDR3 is TGTGCCAGCAGCTTAGACAGCGGGGGAGGATACGAGCAGTACTTC. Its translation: CASSLDSGGGYEQYF.

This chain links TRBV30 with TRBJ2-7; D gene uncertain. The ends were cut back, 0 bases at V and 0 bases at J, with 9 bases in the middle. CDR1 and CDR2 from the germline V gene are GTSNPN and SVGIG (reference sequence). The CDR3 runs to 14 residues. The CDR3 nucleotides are TGTGCCTGGAGTGTCACAGTTCACTCCTACGAGCAGTACTTC. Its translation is CAWSVTVHSYEQYF.

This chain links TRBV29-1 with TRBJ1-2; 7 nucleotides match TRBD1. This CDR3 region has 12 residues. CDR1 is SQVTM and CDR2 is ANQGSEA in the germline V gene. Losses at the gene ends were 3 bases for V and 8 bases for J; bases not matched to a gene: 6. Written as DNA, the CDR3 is TGCAGCGTTGAGACCGACAGGGACGGCTACACCTTC. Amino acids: CSVETDRDGYTF.

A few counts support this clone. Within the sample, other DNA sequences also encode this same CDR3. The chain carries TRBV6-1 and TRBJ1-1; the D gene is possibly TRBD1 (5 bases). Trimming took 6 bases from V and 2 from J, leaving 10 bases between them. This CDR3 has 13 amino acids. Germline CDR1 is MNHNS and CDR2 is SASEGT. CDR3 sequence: CASRLTENTEAFF. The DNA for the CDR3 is TGTGCCAGCAGGCTGACAGAAAACACTGAAGCTTTCTTT.

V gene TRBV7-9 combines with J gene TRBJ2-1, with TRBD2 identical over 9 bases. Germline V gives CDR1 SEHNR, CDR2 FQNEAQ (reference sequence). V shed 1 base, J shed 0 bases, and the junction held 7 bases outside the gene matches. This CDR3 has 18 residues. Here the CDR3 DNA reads TGTGCCAGCAGCTTAGGAGGCGGGGGGGCTTCCTCCTACAATGAGCAGTTCTTC. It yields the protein CASSLGGGGASSYNEQFF.

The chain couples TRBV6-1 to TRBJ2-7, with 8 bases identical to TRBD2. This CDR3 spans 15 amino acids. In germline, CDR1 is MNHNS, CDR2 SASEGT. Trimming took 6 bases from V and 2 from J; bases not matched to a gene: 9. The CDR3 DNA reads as TGTGCCAGCAGCAGTCGTGCGGGGGGCACCTACGAGCAGTACTTC. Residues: CASSSRAGGTYEQYF.

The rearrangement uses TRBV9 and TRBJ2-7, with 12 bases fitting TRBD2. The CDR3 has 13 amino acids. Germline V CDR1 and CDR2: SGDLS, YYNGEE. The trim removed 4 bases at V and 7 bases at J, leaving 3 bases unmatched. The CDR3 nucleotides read TGTGCCAGCAGCCCCGGACTAGCGGGGGAGCAGTACTTC. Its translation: CASSPGLAGEQYF.

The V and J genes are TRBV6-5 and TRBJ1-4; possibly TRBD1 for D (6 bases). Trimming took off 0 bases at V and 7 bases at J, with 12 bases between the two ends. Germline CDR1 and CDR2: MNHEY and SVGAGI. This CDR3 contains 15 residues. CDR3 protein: CASSYSGGAGEKLFF. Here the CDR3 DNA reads TGTGCCAGCAGTTACTCCGGGGGGGCCGGTGAAAAACTGTTTTTT.

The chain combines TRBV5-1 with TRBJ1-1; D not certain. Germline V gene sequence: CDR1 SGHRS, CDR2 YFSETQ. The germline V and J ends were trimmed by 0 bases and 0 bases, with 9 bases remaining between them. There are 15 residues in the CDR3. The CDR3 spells CASSLAPDLNTEAFF. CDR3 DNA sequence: TGCGCCAGCAGCTTGGCCCCAGACTTGAACACTGAAGCTTTCTTT.

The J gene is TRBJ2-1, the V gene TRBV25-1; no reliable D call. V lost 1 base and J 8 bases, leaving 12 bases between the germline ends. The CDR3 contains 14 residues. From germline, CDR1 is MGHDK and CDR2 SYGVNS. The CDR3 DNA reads TGTGCCAGCAGTGAATTGGTCGGGTTCGATGAGCAGTTCTTC. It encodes CASSELVGFDEQFF.

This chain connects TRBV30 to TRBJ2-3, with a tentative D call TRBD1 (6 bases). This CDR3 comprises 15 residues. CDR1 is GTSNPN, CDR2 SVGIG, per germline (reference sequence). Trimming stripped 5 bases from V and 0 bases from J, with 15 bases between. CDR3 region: CAWSTGGSSTDTQYF. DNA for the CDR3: TGTGCCTGGTCGACAGGAGGCTCTAGCACAGATACGCAGTATTTT.

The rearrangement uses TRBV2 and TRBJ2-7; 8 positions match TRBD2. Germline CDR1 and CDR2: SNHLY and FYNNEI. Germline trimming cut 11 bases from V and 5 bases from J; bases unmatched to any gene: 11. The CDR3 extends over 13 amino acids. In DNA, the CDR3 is TGTGCCTCCAGGACTAGCAGTTCCCACGAGCAGTACTTC. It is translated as CASRTSSSHEQYF.

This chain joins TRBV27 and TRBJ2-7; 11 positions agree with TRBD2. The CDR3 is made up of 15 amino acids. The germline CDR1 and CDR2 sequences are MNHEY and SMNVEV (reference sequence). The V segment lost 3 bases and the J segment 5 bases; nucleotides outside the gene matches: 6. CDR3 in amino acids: CASSFSLAGGHEQYF. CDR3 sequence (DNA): TGTGCCAGCAGTTTTAGCCTAGCGGGAGGACACGAGCAGTACTTC.

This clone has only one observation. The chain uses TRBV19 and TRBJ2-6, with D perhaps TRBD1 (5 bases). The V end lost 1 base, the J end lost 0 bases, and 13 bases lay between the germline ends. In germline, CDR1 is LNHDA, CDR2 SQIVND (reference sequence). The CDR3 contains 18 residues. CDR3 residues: CASSIVGREASGANVLTF. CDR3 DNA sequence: TGTGCCAGTAGTATAGTAGGCAGGGAAGCCTCTGGGGCCAACGTCCTGACTTTC. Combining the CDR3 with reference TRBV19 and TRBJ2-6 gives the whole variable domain DGGITQSPKYLFRKEGQNVTLSCEQNLNHDAMYWYRQDPGQGLRLIYYSQIVNDFQKGDIAEGYSVSREKKESFPLTVTSAQKNPTAFYLCASSIVGREASGANVLTFGAGSRLTVL.

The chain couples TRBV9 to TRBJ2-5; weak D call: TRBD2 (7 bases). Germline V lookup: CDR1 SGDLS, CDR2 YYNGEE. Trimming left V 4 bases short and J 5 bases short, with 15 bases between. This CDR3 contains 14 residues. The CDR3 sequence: CASSRRGRGETQYF. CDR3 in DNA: TGTGCCAGCAGCCGAAGAGGGAGGGGGGAGACCCAGTACTTC.

The CDR3 DNA reads TGTGCCAGCAGCTGGGGGACAGAGCAGTACTTC. Residues: CASSWGTEQYF. J is TRBJ2-7 and V is TRBV5-4, with D tentatively TRBD1 (6 bases). V lost 3 bases and J lost 7, with 8 bases in between. The CDR3 extends over 11 amino acids. CDR1 and CDR2 from the germline V gene are SGHNT and YYREEE (reference sequence).

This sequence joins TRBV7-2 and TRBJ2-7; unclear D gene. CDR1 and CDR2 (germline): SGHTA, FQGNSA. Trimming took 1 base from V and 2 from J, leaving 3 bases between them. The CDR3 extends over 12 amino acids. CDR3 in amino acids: CASSLVTYEQYF. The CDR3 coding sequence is TGTGCCAGCAGCTTAGTCACCTACGAGCAGTACTTC.

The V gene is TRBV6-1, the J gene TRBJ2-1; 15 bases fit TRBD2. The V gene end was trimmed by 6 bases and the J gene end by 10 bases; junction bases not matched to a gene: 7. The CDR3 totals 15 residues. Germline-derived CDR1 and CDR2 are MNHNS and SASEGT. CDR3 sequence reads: CASRRTSGRAGEQFF. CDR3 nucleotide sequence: TGTGCCAGCAGAAGGACTAGCGGGAGGGCCGGGGAGCAGTTCTTC.

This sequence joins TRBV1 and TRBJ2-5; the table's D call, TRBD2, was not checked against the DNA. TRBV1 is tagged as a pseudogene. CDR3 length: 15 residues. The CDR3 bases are TGCACCAGCAGCCCTGAACGACTAGATAAAGAGACCCAGTACTTC. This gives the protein CTSSPERLDKETQYF.

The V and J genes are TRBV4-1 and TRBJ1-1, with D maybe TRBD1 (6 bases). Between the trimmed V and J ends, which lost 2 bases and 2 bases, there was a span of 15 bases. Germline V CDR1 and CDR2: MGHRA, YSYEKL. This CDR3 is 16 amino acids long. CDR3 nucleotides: TGCGCCAGCAGCCAATCTGCATTGGGGGCAAACACTGAAGCTTTCTTT. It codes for CASSQSALGANTEAFF.

CDR3 in amino acids: CASSHPSSDRDTEAFF. In DNA form, the CDR3 reads TGTGCCAGCAGCCACCCATCCTCGGACAGGGACACTGAAGCTTTCTTT. V gene TRBV14 combines with J gene TRBJ1-1; 8 nucleotides align to TRBD1. CDR1 is SGHDN, CDR2 FVKESK, per germline. The CDR3 consists of 16 residues. The J segment lost 3 bases and the V segment lost 3 bases, leaving 9 bases of the junction unmatched. The variable domain in full, with the rest retrieved from reference TRBV14 and TRBJ1-1, is EAGVTQFPSHSVIEKGQTVTLRCDPISGHDNLYWYRRVMGKEIKFLLHFVKESKQDESGMPNNRFLAERTGGTYSTLKVQPAELEDSGVYFCASSHPSSDRDTEAFFGQGTRLTVV.

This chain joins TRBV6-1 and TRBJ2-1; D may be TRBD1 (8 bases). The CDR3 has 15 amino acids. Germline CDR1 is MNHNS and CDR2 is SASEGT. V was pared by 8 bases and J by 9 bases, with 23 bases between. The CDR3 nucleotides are TGTGCCAGCGTCTCGGGAGGACAGGGTATGGGTGAGCAGTTCTTC. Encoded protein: CASVSGGQGMGEQFF.

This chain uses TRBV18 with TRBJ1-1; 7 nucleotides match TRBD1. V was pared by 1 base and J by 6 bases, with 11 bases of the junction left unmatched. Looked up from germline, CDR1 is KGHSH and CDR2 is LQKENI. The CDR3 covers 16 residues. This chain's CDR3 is CASSPRSTGVTSEAFF. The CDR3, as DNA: TGTGCCAGCTCACCACGGTCTACAGGGGTTACTTCTGAAGCTTTCTTT.

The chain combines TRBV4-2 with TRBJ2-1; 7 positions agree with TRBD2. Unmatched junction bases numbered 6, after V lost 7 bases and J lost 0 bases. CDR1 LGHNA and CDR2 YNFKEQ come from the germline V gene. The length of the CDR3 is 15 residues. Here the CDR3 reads CASTPGGPSYNEQFF. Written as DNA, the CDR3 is TGTGCCAGCACCCCGGGGGGTCCCTCCTACAATGAGCAGTTCTTC.

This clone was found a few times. The CDR3 region is CASSLGERLSTDTQYF. The DNA for the CDR3 is TGCGCCAGCAGCTTGGGGGAGCGTCTGAGTACAGATACGCAGTATTTT. V is TRBV5-1 and J is TRBJ2-3, with D perhaps TRBD2 (5 bases). V gave up 0 bases and J gave up 3 bases, with 14 bases separating them. The CDR3 is 16 residues long. CDR1 is SGHRS, CDR2 YFSETQ, per germline.

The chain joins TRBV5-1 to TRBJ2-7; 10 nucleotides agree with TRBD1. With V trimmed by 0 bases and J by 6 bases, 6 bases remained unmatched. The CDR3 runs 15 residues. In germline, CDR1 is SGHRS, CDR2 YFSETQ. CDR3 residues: CASSLGGTGAPEQYF. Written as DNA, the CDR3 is TGCGCCAGCAGCTTGGGGGGGACAGGGGCCCCCGAGCAGTACTTC.